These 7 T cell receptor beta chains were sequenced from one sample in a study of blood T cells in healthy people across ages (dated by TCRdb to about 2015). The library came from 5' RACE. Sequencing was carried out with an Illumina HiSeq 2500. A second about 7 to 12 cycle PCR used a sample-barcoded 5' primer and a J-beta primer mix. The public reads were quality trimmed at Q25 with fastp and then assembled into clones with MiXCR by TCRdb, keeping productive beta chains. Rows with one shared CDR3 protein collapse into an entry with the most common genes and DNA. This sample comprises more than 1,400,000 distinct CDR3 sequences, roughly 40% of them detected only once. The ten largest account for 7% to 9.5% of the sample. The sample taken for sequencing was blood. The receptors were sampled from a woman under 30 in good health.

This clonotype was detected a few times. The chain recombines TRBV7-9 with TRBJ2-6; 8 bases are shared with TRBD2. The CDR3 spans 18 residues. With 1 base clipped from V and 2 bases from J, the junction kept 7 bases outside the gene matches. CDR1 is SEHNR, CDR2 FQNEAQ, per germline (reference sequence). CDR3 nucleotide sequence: TGTGCCAGCAGCTTAGGGAGGCCGCGGGGGGCTGGGGCCAACGTCCTGACTTTC. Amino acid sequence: CASSLGRPRGAGANVLTF.

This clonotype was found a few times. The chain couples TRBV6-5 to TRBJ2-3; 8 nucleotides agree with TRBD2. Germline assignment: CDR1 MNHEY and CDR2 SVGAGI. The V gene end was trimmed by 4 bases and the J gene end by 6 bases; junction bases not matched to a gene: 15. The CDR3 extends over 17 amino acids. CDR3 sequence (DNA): TGTGCCAGCAGTTCTCCTCAACTAGCGGAGGTCCGGGATACGCAGTATTTT. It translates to CASSSPQLAEVRDTQYF.

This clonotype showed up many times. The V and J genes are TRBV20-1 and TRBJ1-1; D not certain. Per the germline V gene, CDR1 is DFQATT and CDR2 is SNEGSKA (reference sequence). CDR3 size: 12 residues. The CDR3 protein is CSARRGNTEAFF. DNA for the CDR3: TGCAGCGCAAGGAGAGGGAACACTGAAGCTTTCTTT.

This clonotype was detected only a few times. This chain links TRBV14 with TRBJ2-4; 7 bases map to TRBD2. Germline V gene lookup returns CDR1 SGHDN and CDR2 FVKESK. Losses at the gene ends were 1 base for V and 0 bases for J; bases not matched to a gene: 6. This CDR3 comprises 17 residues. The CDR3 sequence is CASSQGLAVGAKNIQYF. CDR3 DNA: TGTGCCAGCAGCCAAGGGCTAGCGGTGGGAGCCAAAAACATTCAGTACTTC.

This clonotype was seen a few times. The CDR3 sequence is CASRPNGNSPLHF. The DNA for the CDR3 is TGTGCCAGCAGACCTAATGGGAATTCACCCCTCCACTTT. The rearrangement links TRBV3-1 to TRBJ1-6; D gene ambiguous. The V end was cut by 6 bases, the J end by 7 bases, with 10 bases between. CDR1 LGHDT and CDR2 YNNKEL come from the germline V gene (reference sequence). The CDR3 is made up of 13 amino acids.

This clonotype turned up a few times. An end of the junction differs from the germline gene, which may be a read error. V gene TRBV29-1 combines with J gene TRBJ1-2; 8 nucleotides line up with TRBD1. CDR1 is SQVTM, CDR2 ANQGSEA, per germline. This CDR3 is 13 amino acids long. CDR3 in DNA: TGCAGTGTTGGTCAACAGGGGGTAACGGGCTACACCTTC. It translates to CSVGQQGVTGYTF.

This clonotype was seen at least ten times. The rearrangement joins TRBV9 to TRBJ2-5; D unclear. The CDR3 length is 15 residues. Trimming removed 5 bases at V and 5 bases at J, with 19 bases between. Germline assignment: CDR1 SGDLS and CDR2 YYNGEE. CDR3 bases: TGTGCCAGCAGTCGAGGTGTCGGAGCTGGGGAGACCCAGTACTTC. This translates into CASSRGVGAGETQYF.